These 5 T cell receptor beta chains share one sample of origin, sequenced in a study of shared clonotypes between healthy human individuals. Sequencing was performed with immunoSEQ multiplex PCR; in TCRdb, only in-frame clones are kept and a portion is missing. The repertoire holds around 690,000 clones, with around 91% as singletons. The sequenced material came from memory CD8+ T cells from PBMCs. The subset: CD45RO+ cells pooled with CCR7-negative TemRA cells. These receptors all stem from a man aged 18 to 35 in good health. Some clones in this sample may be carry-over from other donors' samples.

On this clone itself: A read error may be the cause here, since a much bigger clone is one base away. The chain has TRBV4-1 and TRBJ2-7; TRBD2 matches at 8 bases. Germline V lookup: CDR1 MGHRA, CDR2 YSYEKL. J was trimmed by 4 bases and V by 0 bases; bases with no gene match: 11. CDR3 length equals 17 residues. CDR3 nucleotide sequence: TGCGCCAGCAGCCAAGAAGGGAGGGCGGGAGGCGTGTACGAGCAGTACTTC. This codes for CASSQEGRAGGVYEQYF.

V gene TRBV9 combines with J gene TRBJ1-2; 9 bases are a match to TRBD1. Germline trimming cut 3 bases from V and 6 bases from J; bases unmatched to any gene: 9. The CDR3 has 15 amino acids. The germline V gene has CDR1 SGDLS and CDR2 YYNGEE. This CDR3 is CASSGWDRVDDGYTF. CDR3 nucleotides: TGTGCCAGCAGCGGTTGGGACAGGGTAGATGATGGCTACACCTTC.

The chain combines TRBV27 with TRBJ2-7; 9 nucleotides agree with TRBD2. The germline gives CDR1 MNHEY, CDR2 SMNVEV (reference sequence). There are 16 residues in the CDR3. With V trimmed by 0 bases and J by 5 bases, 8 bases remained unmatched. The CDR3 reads CASSLSSGRSKDEQYF. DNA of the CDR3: TGTGCCAGCAGTTTATCTAGCGGGAGAAGTAAAGACGAGCAGTACTTC.

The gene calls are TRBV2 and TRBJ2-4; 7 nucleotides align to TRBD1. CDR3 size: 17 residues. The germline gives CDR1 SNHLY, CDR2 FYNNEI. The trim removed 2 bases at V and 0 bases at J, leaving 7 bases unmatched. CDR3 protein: CASSEPRDRVAKNIQYF. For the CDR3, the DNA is TGTGCCAGCAGTGAACCTCGAGACAGGGTAGCCAAAAACATTCAGTACTTC.

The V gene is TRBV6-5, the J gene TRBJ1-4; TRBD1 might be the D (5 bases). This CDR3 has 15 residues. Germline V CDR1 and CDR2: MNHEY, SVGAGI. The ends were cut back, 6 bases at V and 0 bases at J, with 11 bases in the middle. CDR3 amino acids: CASRRQLATNEKLFF. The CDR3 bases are TGTGCCAGCAGACGACAGCTTGCAACTAATGAAAAACTGTTTTTT.